The following is a T cell receptor (beta chain) sequence with its context. The ends were cut back, 6 bases at V and 5 bases at J, with 13 bases in the middle. The germline gives CDR1 LGHDT, CDR2 YNNKEL (reference sequence). The CDR3 covers 13 residues. Data came from immunoSEQ multiplex PCR; TCRdb stores just in-frame clones and leaves some out. The data show 90,000 to 100,000 clones, around 87% seen once. The sample is drawn from a study of blood T cell repertoires in COVID-19. This chain links TRBV3-1 (or the pseudogene TRBV3-2) with TRBJ1-1; D not resolved. The receptor was isolated from a human donor in a cohort sampled during active COVID-19. The source material was peripheral blood. The chain's CDR3 is CASRGSGPTEAFF. The CDR3 DNA is TGTGCCAGCAGGGGCAGCGGTCCGACTGAAGCTTTCTTT.